This T cell receptor (beta chain) is drawn from a study of identical twins (dated by TCRdb to 2015 to 2016). At the level of the whole study: TCR alpha and beta repertoires from monozygotic twins, unrelated adults of various ages and cord blood were deep-sequenced to test whether fetal clonotypes persist. To rule out contamination, replicate twin experiments were performed at different times with different library preparation protocols. Overall study results and their limits: Out-of-frame TCR alpha sharing in monozygotic twins was systematically underestimated by recombination models, whereas sharing between unrelated individuals was in agreement with the recombination models. In beta out-of-frame sequences, excess twin sharing was weaker, because having fewer shared sequences lowered the signal-to-noise ratio. Fewer insertions were carried by abundant cord blood beta clonotypes, a similar but weaker trend appeared in young adult naive repertoires, and no such trend appeared in memory repertoires. Because the same donors could not be followed over many years, the conclusions depended on cross-sectional statistical analysis. Zero-insertion analyses could be partly confounded by invariant T cells such as MAIT and iNKT, although diverse VJ usage argued against such confounding for most clonotypes. Out-of-frame TCR alpha sequences shared between twins showed an excess of low generation-probability sequences compared with coincidental sharing between unrelated individuals.

Every donor in the study was a healthy Caucasian. Three pairs of female monozygotic twins, all aged about 18 to 29 years, made up the twin cohort. Positive isolation kits from Invitrogen were used to isolate the CD4+ and CD8+ T cell populations. The library came from 5' RACE. TCRdb names Illumina HiSeq 2000 as the instrument used. A universal primer binding site was introduced by template switching, and a unique molecular identifier was present in the final cDNA, enabling accurate counting of TCR cDNA molecules. Specific primers in the conserved constant-segment region were used to synthesize first-strand cDNA for TCR alpha and beta chains. Each cDNA library was double barcoded, with a SMART-Mk sample barcode plus Illumina barcodes, to control for contamination. TruSeq adapter sequences, together with Illumina sample barcodes, were added in two successive PCR steps. TCR alpha and beta cDNA libraries were sequenced on the Illumina HiSeq platform with custom primers. Per the original workflow: Raw reads were processed with MiGEC to extract unique molecular identifiers, and MiXCR was used to determine CDR3 positions. For each individual, recombination models were inferred using an EM algorithm with the repgenHMM and IGoR tools. Shared clonotype analysis was performed with the tcR package in R, normalizing sharing by the product of cloneset sizes. Out-of-frame nonproductive sequences were analyzed to study raw recombination free of thymic and clonal selection effects. In-frame beta chains were kept once TCRdb had trimmed the public reads at Q25 with fastp and called clones with MiXCR. Rows with one shared CDR3 protein collapse into an entry with the most common genes and DNA. Here the V and J calls rest on TCRdb's processing, not on the authors' analysis. The sample yields 450,000 or so distinct CDR3 sequences; around an eighth were counted once. Jointly, the top ten make up 0.98% of the sample.

At the junction V is shortened by 2 bases and J by 9 bases, with 11 bases in between. From the germline V gene (reference sequence), CDR1 is MNHNY and CDR2 is SVGAGI. The CDR3 runs 12 amino acids, cysteine and phenylalanine included. Only the CDR3 DNA stays, 36 bases, in frame from base 1. As concerns this clonotype: What antigen it recognizes has not been identified. No base qualities exist here, and no much larger clone lies one base off it.

These same data were also listed under a study on yellow fever vaccine responses in identical twins. According to the second study: The authors reported that the T cell response to vaccination in identical twins appeared partly convergent and partly personalized. In the study, vaccine-responding T cell clones were precisely tracked in identical twins.

The sequenced material came from CD4+ T cells sorted from blood. This TCR was sampled from a woman between 18 and 30 years old in good health. Recombination joined TRBV6-6 with TRBJ2-7; TRBD1 might be the D gene, on 6 matching bases. The CDR3 here reads CASSYRGGGQYF. The DNA is as follows: TGTGCCAGCAGTTACCGAGGGGGTGGGCAGTACTTC.